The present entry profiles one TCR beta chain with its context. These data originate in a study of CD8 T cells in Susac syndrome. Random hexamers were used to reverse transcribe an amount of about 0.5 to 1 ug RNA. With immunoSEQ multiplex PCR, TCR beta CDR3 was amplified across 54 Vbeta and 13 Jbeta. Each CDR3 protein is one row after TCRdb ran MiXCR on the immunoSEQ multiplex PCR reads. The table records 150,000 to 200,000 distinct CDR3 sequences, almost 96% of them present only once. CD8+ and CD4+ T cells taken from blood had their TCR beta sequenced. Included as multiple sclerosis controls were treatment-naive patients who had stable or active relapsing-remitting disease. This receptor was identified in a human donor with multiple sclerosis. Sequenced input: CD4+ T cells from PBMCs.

The CDR3 reads CASTTGTGGSGANVLTF. DNA of the CDR3: TGTGCCAGCACTACCGGGACCGGCGGTTCTGGGGCCAACGTCCTGACTTTC. V gene TRBV12-3 or TRBV12-4 combines with J gene TRBJ2-6; possibly TRBD1 or TRBD2 for D (5 bases each). Trimming removed 7 bases at V and 1 base at J, with 17 bases between. This CDR3 region has 17 residues.